The 30 T cell receptor beta chains below were found in one sample sequenced in a study of T cell changes during pregnancy in multiple sclerosis. Clones were sequenced by immunoSEQ multiplex PCR, and TCRdb holds only the in-frame ones, with some missing. The repertoire holds around 48,000 clones, roughly nine tenths seen once, with under 3.5% in the top ten. Specimen: CD8+ T cells from peripheral blood mononuclear cells, collected before pregnancy. These receptor sequences come from a female donor with multiple sclerosis, enrolled in a pregnancy study.

J is TRBJ2-7 and V is TRBV4-1, with D tentatively TRBD2 (6 bases). CDR3 length equals 15 residues. V was shortened by 1 base and J by 0 bases, with 10 bases between the two germline ends. Germline V gene sequence: CDR1 MGHRA, CDR2 YSYEKL. In DNA, the CDR3 is TGCGCCAGCAGCCAAGGGCGGGGTAGCTCCTACGAGCAGTACTTC. As protein: CASSQGRGSSYEQYF.

This chain uses TRBV5-4 with TRBJ2-2; no firm D call. CDR3 length: 14 amino acids. Trimming took 5 bases from V and 1 from J, leaving 9 bases between them. CDR1 and CDR2 (germline): SGHNT, YYREEE (reference sequence). The DNA of the CDR3 is TGTGCCAGCAGTGTACTTTTGAACACCGGGGAGCTGTTTTTT. It translates to CASSVLLNTGELFF.

V usage is TRBV9 and J usage is TRBJ1-1; a weak D match, TRBD1 (5 bases). Trimming shortened V by 5 bases and J by 5 bases, and 16 bases separated the two germline ends. CDR1 SGDLS and CDR2 YYNGEE come from the germline V gene. This CDR3 region has 14 residues. CDR3 sequence: CASSREWGGTEAFF. In DNA form, the CDR3 reads TGTGCCAGCAGTCGGGAGTGGGGGGGGACTGAAGCTTTCTTT.

As concerns this clone: The identical CDR3 is also encoded by other nucleotide sequences in the sample. V gene TRBV4-3 combines with J gene TRBJ1-4; a weak D match, TRBD1 (6 bases). The CDR3 has 16 residues. Germline assignment: CDR1 LGHNA and CDR2 YSLEER. V lost 4 bases, J lost 5 bases, and 17 bases lay in between. The CDR3 protein is CASSPVVRQGNEKLFF. CDR3 coding DNA: TGCGCCAGCAGCCCCGTCGTAAGGCAGGGGAATGAAAAACTGTTTTTT.

V gene TRBV4-3 combines with J gene TRBJ2-1, with D tentatively TRBD2 (7 bases). Between the trimmed V and J ends, which lost 2 bases and 8 bases, there was a span of 16 bases. CDR1 and CDR2 from the germline V gene are LGHNA and YSLEER. The CDR3 sequence is 15 residues long. The CDR3: CASSQMRGPSDEQFF. The DNA for the CDR3 is TGCGCCAGCAGCCAAATGCGGGGGCCCTCGGATGAGCAGTTCTTC.

This rearrangement joins TRBV27 to TRBJ1-6; 9 bases map to TRBD1. Germline V CDR1 and CDR2: MNHEY, SMNVEV (reference sequence). This CDR3 region has 14 residues. V was clipped by 7 bases and J by 13 bases; unmatched bases: 11. The CDR3 sequence is CASTAGGQGLPLHF. The CDR3 DNA reads as TGTGCCAGCACTGCTGGGGGACAGGGCCTCCCCCTCCACTTT.

This sequence joins TRBV5-5 and TRBJ1-1; D remains unclear. The CDR3 consists of 13 residues. Germline lookup yields CDR1 SGHKS and CDR2 YYEKEE (reference sequence). Trimming cost V 0 bases and J 5 bases, with 8 bases left between them. The CDR3 spells CASSLVQFTEAFF. For the CDR3, the DNA is TGTGCCAGCAGCTTGGTACAGTTTACTGAAGCTTTCTTT.

V usage is TRBV9 and J usage is TRBJ2-1; D gene uncertain. There are 13 residues in the CDR3. Per germline, CDR1 SGDLS and CDR2 YYNGEE. V shed 6 bases and J shed 8 bases, with 15 bases lying between them. CDR3 loop: CASKQSASDEQFF. The CDR3 nucleotides read TGTGCCAGCAAGCAGTCGGCTAGTGATGAGCAGTTCTTC.

The chain combines TRBV9 with TRBJ2-1; maybe TRBD1 (5 bases). V dropped 0 bases and J dropped 5 bases, with 12 bases sitting between them. This CDR3 comprises 15 residues. Germline V gene sequence: CDR1 SGDLS, CDR2 YYNGEE. DNA of the CDR3: TGTGCCAGCAGCGTAGAGAGCCGACAGAACAATGAGCAGTTCTTC. It yields the protein CASSVESRQNNEQFF.

The rearrangement joins TRBV13 to TRBJ2-1; 8 nucleotides line up with TRBD2. Trimming removed 2 bases from V and 7 bases from J; junction bases left unmatched: 10. CDR3 length: 16 residues. In germline, CDR1 is PRHDT, CDR2 FYEKMQ (reference sequence). This CDR3 reads CASSLRSGGKGNEQFF. The CDR3 DNA reads as TGTGCCAGCAGCTTAAGGTCGGGGGGGAAGGGTAATGAGCAGTTCTTC.

The chain joins TRBV2 to TRBJ2-7; the D gene is possibly TRBD1 (6 bases). The V end was cut by 6 bases, the J end by 3 bases, with 15 bases between. CDR3 length: 14 amino acids. CDR1 is SNHLY, CDR2 FYNNEI, per germline. The CDR3 protein is CASRGAPANYEQYF. The CDR3 nucleotides are TGTGCCAGCAGGGGGGCTCCCGCCAACTACGAGCAGTACTTC.

CDR3 sequence: CASRGTGVPYEQYF. CDR3 bases: TGTGCCAGCAGGGGGACAGGGGTACCCTACGAGCAGTACTTC. The chain is built from TRBV7-2 and TRBJ2-7, with TRBD1 matching 10 bases. Germline trimming cut 6 bases from V and 2 bases from J; bases unmatched to any gene: 4. CDR3 length: 14 residues. The germline CDR1 and CDR2 sequences are SGHTA and FQGNSA.

The genes are TRBV6-5 and TRBJ1-1; 7 positions agree with TRBD1. Germline values: CDR1 MNHEY, CDR2 SVGAGI. This CDR3 has 15 amino acids. The ends lost 0 bases at V and 1 base at J; junction bases unmatched: 2. CDR3 sequence (DNA): TGTGCCAGCAGTTACTCGGCAGGGGGGAACACTGAAGCTTTCTTT. Its protein product is CASSYSAGGNTEAFF.

This rearrangement joins TRBV7-3 to TRBJ1-1; 7 bases fit TRBD1. Trimming took 4 bases from V and 5 from J; bases not matched to a gene: 7. Per germline, CDR1 SGHTA and CDR2 FQGTGA. The CDR3 runs 14 residues. CDR3 coding DNA: TGTGCCAGCAGCTCGAACAGGGGAGGTACTGAAGCTTTCTTT. It specifies CASSSNRGGTEAFF.

J is TRBJ2-7 and V is TRBV19; the D is unclear. Trimming pared 3 bases from V and 1 base from J, leaving 7 bases between. The CDR3 runs to 13 residues. The germline V gene encodes CDR1 LNHDA and CDR2 SQIVND (reference sequence). The CDR3 sequence: CASSMGRSYEQYF. The CDR3, as DNA: TGTGCCAGTAGTATGGGCAGATCCTACGAGCAGTACTTC. The entire variable domain, with the rest obtained from reference TRBV19 and TRBJ2-7, is as follows: DGGITQSPKYLFRKEGQNVTLSCEQNLNHDAMYWYRQDPGQGLRLIYYSQIVNDFQKGDIAEGYSVSREKKESFPLTVTSAQKNPTAFYLCASSMGRSYEQYFGPGTRLTVT.

The CDR3 DNA sequence: TGTGCTAGTGGACACATGGGGGGGGAGCAGCCCCAGCATTTT. Encoded protein: CASGHMGGEQPQHF. The chain links TRBV12-5 to TRBJ1-5, with D tentatively TRBD1 (5 bases). V was trimmed by 6 bases and J by 7 bases, leaving 16 bases between them. Germline CDR1 and CDR2: LGHNT and FRNRAP. The CDR3 contains 14 residues.

Concerning this clone: Its ends do not fully match the called genes, so a read error is possible. This sequence joins TRBV7-7 and TRBJ1-4; D not resolved. This CDR3 is built from 13 residues. Per the germline V gene, CDR1 is SSHAT and CDR2 is FNYEAQ (reference sequence). This CDR3 is CASSSELDEKLFF. The CDR3 DNA follows: TGTGCTAGCAGCTCGGAGCTGGATGAAAAACTGTTTTTT.

The rearrangement joins TRBV6-1 to TRBJ2-1, with 8 bases that match TRBD1. Germline V gene sequence: CDR1 MNHNS, CDR2 SASEGT. CDR3 length equals 14 residues. V was pared by 7 bases and J by 6 bases, with 8 bases of the junction left unmatched. The CDR3 spells CASILATGGNEQFF. The CDR3 nucleotides read TGTGCCAGCATTCTCGCCACAGGGGGCAATGAGCAGTTCTTC.

The gene calls are TRBV27 and TRBJ1-2; D possibly corresponds to TRBD1 (5 bases). V was clipped by 6 bases and J by 6 bases, with 26 bases between them. This CDR3 spans 17 amino acids. The germline V gene encodes CDR1 MNHEY and CDR2 SMNVEV (reference sequence). CDR3 residues: CASSPLSYDGAGDGYTF. In DNA, the CDR3 is TGTGCCAGCAGCCCCCTGAGCTACGATGGGGCGGGGGATGGCTACACCTTC.

The chain couples TRBV29-1 to TRBJ1-2; D not certain. From germline, CDR1 is SQVTM and CDR2 ANQGSEA. The CDR3 loop spans 13 amino acids. Deletions cut 0 bases from V and 5 bases from J, with 10 bases between. The DNA for the CDR3 is TGCAGCGTTGAAGACGGCCAGGCTTATGGCTACACCTTC. It is translated as CSVEDGQAYGYTF.

The chain combines TRBV29-1 with TRBJ1-2; no clear D. Per the germline V gene, CDR1 is SQVTM and CDR2 is ANQGSEA. The CDR3 has 13 residues. The V end lost 2 bases, the J end lost 4 bases, and 11 bases lay between the germline ends. The DNA for the CDR3 is TGCAGCGTTGAATCAGGCAGGTCCTATGGCTACACCTTC. Its translation: CSVESGRSYGYTF.

V and J are TRBV4-3 and TRBJ2-7; 9 positions agree with TRBD1. Germline V gene sequence: CDR1 LGHNA, CDR2 YSLEER. The CDR3 loop spans 15 amino acids. The V and J ends lost 3 bases and 4 bases, in that order; junction bases with no gene match: 7. CDR3 in DNA: TGCGCCAGCAGCCATTTAGGGACAGGGCAGTACGAGCAGTACTTC. Protein: CASSHLGTGQYEQYF.

J is TRBJ1-4 and V is TRBV2; TRBD1 is a possible D gene (5 bases). CDR1 is SNHLY, CDR2 FYNNEI, per germline. The CDR3 is 14 amino acids. V lost 3 bases to trimming and J lost 7 bases, with 12 bases between them. The DNA of the CDR3 is TGTGCCAGCAGTGACCGAACGGGGGGTGAAAAACTGTTTTTT. Translating gives CASSDRTGGEKLFF.

The V and J genes are TRBV13 and TRBJ2-7, with a weak D call TRBD1 (5 bases). Per the germline V gene, CDR1 is PRHDT and CDR2 is FYEKMQ (reference sequence). The CDR3 is 14 amino acids. Trimming removed 0 bases from V and 3 bases from J, with 9 bases in between. The CDR3 here is CASSLGYRGYEQYF. For the CDR3, the DNA is TGTGCCAGCAGCTTAGGTTATAGGGGCTACGAGCAGTACTTC.

This chain connects TRBV5-5 to TRBJ2-7; 10 nucleotides line up with TRBD1. The CDR3 consists of 14 residues. Trimming cost V 4 bases and J 3 bases; bases outside gene matches: 4. Germline CDR1 reads SGHKS; CDR2 reads YYEKEE (reference sequence). CDR3 residues: CASSPGQGDYEQYF. The DNA of the CDR3 is TGTGCCAGCAGCCCAGGACAGGGGGACTACGAGCAGTACTTC.

The J gene is TRBJ1-1, the V gene TRBV4-3, with D unclear. V lost 0 bases and J lost 8, with 13 bases in between. Germline V lookup: CDR1 LGHNA, CDR2 YSLEER. There are 14 residues in the CDR3. The chain's CDR3 is CASSQEVGDQEAFF. In DNA form, the CDR3 reads TGCGCCAGCAGCCAAGAGGTAGGAGATCAGGAAGCTTTCTTT.

The chain recombines TRBV6-5 with TRBJ1-1; D is possibly TRBD1 (5 bases). Germline-derived CDR1 and CDR2 are MNHEY and SVGAGI. Trimming stripped 2 bases from V and 1 base from J, with 8 bases between. CDR3 size: 14 residues. CDR3 bases: TGTGCCAGCAGTTACAGGGGAACGAACACTGAAGCTTTCTTT. It encodes CASSYRGTNTEAFF.

The genes are TRBV20-1 and TRBJ1-4; 7 bases are a match to TRBD1. CDR1 is DFQATT and CDR2 is SNEGSKA in the germline V gene (reference sequence). V lost 6 bases to trimming and J lost 7 bases; unmatched junction nucleotides: 2. There are 11 residues in the CDR3. This CDR3 is CSARTGEKLFF. CDR3 sequence (DNA): TGCAGTGCCAGGACAGGTGAAAAACTGTTTTTT.

The V and J genes are TRBV29-1 and TRBJ2-6; 9 bases match TRBD1. The CDR3 totals 16 residues. Germline V gives CDR1 SQVTM, CDR2 ANQGSEA. Trimming at V came to 5 bases and at J to 1 base, leaving 6 bases not matched to a gene. CDR3 amino acids: CSVLSGQGSGANVLTF. The CDR3 bases are TGCAGCGTTTTGTCGGGACAGGGATCTGGGGCCAACGTCCTGACTTTC.

The rearrangement links TRBV21-1 to TRBJ2-5; the table names TRBD2, a call not compared with the DNA. TRBV21-1 is marked as a pseudogene. The CDR3 consists of 16 residues. In DNA form, the CDR3 reads TGTGCCAGCAGCAAAGGTGGAGGCTGGCGCAGGAAGACCCAGTACTTC. Translating it yields CASSKGGGWRRKTQYF.